The 14 T cell receptor beta chains presented below share a single source sample, sequenced in a study of T cell responses to AZD1222 COVID-19 vaccine. TCRdb keeps only in-frame clones here, not all; method: immunoSEQ multiplex PCR. The sample has 130,000 or so clones, over 90% seen once. Sequenced here: peripheral blood, sampled on day 0 of MenACWY control vaccination. Every receptor here comes from an adult in good health.

The chain joins TRBV9 to TRBJ2-1; the D is unclear. The V gene's germline CDR1 is SGDLS and CDR2 YYNGEE. This CDR3 is 15 amino acids long. Trimming cost V 4 bases and J 8 bases, with 19 bases left between them. CDR3 DNA sequence: TGTGCCAGCAGCCCCAAAACCAGTCGGTACGATGAGCAGTTCTTC. Encoded protein: CASSPKTSRYDEQFF. The complete variable domain, with remaining parts taken from reference TRBV9 and TRBJ2-1, reads DSGVTQTPKHLITATGQRVTLRCSPRSGDLSVYWYQQSLDQGLQFLIQYYNGEERAKGNILERFSAQQFPDLHSELNLSSLELGDSALYFCASSPKTSRYDEQFFGPGTRLTVL.

The V call is TRBV5-1, the J call TRBJ2-3; D is unclear. The CDR3 contains 13 residues. The V end was cut by 3 bases, the J end by 7 bases, with 12 bases between. The V gene's germline CDR1 is SGHRS and CDR2 YFSETQ. The CDR3 bases are TGCGCCAGCAGCTCCCCCGGTTTAAATACGCAGTATTTT. Translation gives CASSSPGLNTQYF.

This clone was recorded once. The rearrangement links TRBV28 to TRBJ2-5; D might be TRBD1 or TRBD2, each matching 6 bases. The CDR3 length is 13 residues. CDR1 MDHEN and CDR2 SYDVKM come from the germline V gene. Trimming pared 7 bases from V and 6 bases from J, leaving 15 bases between. CDR3 sequence (DNA): TGTGCCAGCACCTTACACCGGGGGCAGACCCAGTACTTC. Encoded protein: CASTLHRGQTQYF.

This chain links TRBV19 with TRBJ1-1; D not resolved. Germline V gene lookup returns CDR1 LNHDA and CDR2 SQIVND (reference sequence). V lost 5 bases to trimming and J lost 1 base, with 11 bases between them. This CDR3 has 14 residues. CDR3 loop: CASSSRLWNTEAFF. The CDR3, as DNA: TGTGCCAGTAGTTCCCGACTGTGGAACACTGAAGCTTTCTTT.

This clone was seen a single time. The J gene is TRBJ1-2, the V gene TRBV27, with D maybe TRBD1 (6 bases). There are 13 residues in the CDR3. The V and J ends lost 3 bases and 10 bases respectively, with 15 bases between them. From germline, CDR1 is MNHEY and CDR2 SMNVEV (reference sequence). In DNA form, the CDR3 reads TGTGCCAGCAGTTTCATAACAGGGAGGTCCTACACCTTC. Its protein product is CASSFITGRSYTF.

The chain links TRBV9 to TRBJ1-2, with 9 bases aligning to TRBD1. Germline V gene sequence: CDR1 SGDLS, CDR2 YYNGEE. The V segment lost 4 bases and the J segment 0 bases; nucleotides outside the gene matches: 4. The length of the CDR3 is 15 residues. The CDR3 protein is CASSHRQGANYGYTF. The CDR3, as DNA: TGTGCCAGCAGCCATAGACAGGGGGCTAACTATGGCTACACCTTC.

The chain joins TRBV10-3 to TRBJ1-3; D may be TRBD1 (5 bases). Trimming stripped 7 bases from V and 4 bases from J, with 14 bases between. Germline CDR1 and CDR2: ENHRY and SYGVKD. This CDR3 is built from 14 residues. The CDR3, as DNA: TGTGCCATCACCCTCGACAGCCAAGGAAACACCATATATTTT. Residues: CAITLDSQGNTIYF.

The chain uses TRBV6-5 and TRBJ1-2, with 9 nucleotides matching TRBD1. Germline values: CDR1 MNHEY, CDR2 SVGAGI. With 3 bases clipped from V and 6 bases from J, the junction kept 2 bases outside the gene matches. The CDR3 has 13 residues. The CDR3 loop is CASSYNRGHGYTF. The CDR3 nucleotides are TGTGCCAGCAGTTATAACAGGGGGCATGGCTACACCTTC.

The chain links TRBV5-8 to TRBJ2-2, with no clear D. In germline, CDR1 is SGHTS, CDR2 YDEGEE. Trimming shortened V by 4 bases and J by 6 bases, and 10 bases separated the two germline ends. This CDR3 comprises 13 residues. CDR3 sequence (DNA): TGTGCCAGCAGCCTGAGGCTCGCCGGGGAGCTGTTTTTT. It codes for CASSLRLAGELFF.

The V call is TRBV28, the J call TRBJ1-4; 7 positions agree with TRBD1. The CDR3 extends over 16 amino acids. The germline CDR1 and CDR2 sequences are MDHEN and SYDVKM. The V and J ends lost 5 bases and 3 bases, in that order; junction bases with no gene match: 9. The CDR3 coding sequence is TGTGCCAGCAGTCCATTCGCGGGGACAGCTAATGAAAAACTGTTTTTT. Its translation is CASSPFAGTANEKLFF.

V gene TRBV6-1 combines with J gene TRBJ2-7; 7 bases align to TRBD1. CDR1 and CDR2 (germline): MNHNS, SASEGT. The trim removed 2 bases at V and 3 bases at J, leaving 4 bases unmatched. The CDR3 is 14 residues long. The CDR3 protein is CASSERGQFYEQYF. DNA for the CDR3: TGTGCCAGCAGTGAACGGGGACAGTTCTACGAGCAGTACTTC.

The V call is TRBV24-1, the J call TRBJ1-3; D gene ambiguous. Trimming removed 3 bases at V and 4 bases at J, with 3 bases between. CDR1 KGHDR and CDR2 SFDVKD come from the germline V gene. This CDR3 comprises 12 residues. The CDR3 DNA sequence: TGTGCCACCAGTGATGCAGGAAACACCATATATTTT. This codes for CATSDAGNTIYF.

The V and J genes are TRBV7-3 and TRBJ2-1; 7 bases map to TRBD2. The J segment lost 7 bases and the V segment lost 3 bases, leaving 6 bases of the junction unmatched. Germline assignment: CDR1 SGHTA and CDR2 FQGTGA. CDR3 length: 14 amino acids. For the CDR3, the DNA is TGTGCCAGCAGCTTCAGCGGGACGTTAAATGAGCAGTTCTTC. This translates into CASSFSGTLNEQFF.

The V gene is TRBV6-2 or TRBV6-3, the J gene TRBJ2-4; TRBD1 agrees at 8 bases. The length of the CDR3 is 12 residues. The trim removed 5 bases at V and 15 bases at J, leaving 9 bases unmatched. Germline loops: CDR1 MNHEY, CDR2 SVGEGT. The CDR3 here is CASSHGQGRGYF. As DNA, the CDR3 is TGTGCCAGCAGTCACGGACAGGGCCGTGGGTACTTC.